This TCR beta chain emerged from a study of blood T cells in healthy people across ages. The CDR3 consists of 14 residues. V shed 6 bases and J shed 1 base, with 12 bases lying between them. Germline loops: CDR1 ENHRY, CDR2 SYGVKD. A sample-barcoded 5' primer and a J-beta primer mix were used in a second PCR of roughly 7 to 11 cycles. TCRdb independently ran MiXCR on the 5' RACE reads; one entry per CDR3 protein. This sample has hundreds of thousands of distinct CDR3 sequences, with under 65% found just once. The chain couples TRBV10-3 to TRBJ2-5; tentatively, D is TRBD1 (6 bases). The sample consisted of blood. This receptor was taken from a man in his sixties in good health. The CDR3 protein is CAISPRQAQETQYF. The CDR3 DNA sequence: TGTGCCATCAGCCCTAGACAGGCCCAAGAGACCCAGTACTTC.